Described below is a single T cell receptor beta chain sequence and its context. After thawing and overnight rest, PBMC were stained with GMM-loaded CD1B tetramer, viability dye and anti-CD3 for sorting. The lipid loaded on the CD1B tetramers was C32 glucose monomycolate from Rhodococcus equi. This sample stems from a study of T cells in tuberculosis. Germline loops: CDR1 SGHRS, CDR2 YFSETQ. Unmatched junction bases numbered 6, after V lost 0 bases and J lost 6 bases. CDR3 length: 14 amino acids. Profiled with immunoSEQ multiplex PCR; TCRdb holds only in-frame clones, not every one. The table lists about 58,000 clones, nearly 90% of them singletons.

This chain joins TRBV5-1 and TRBJ2-7, with 7 positions matching TRBD2. Sequencing input: CD1b-GMM tetramer-negative cells sorted from PBMCs. The TCR comes from an adult woman with latent tuberculosis. Here the CDR3 DNA reads TGCGCCAGCAGCTTGGTGGCGGGAGCCGGCGAGCAGTACTTC. Its protein product is CASSLVAGAGEQYF.